A selection of T cell receptor beta chains follows, all from one sample in a study of identical twins. TCRdb processed the 5' RACE reads anew with MiXCR; each CDR3 protein has one entry. The sample includes 1.5 million to 2 million distinct CDR3 sequences, less than 40% of them seen just once. The source material was cord blood. The receptors originated from a newborn girl in good health. The CDR3 runs from the conserved cysteine through the conserved F or W. Fields, in order: J gene, D gene, clone size, V gene, CDR3 protein, CDR3 DNA. The D gene is left open where the match is weak. Where a row states a size, it is once, few, many or the class of an expanded clone; other rows omit it.

>TRBJ2-3|-|-|TRBV29-1
CSVELGVIDTQYF
TGCAGCGTTGAACTGGGTGTTATAGATACGCAGTATTTT
>TRBJ2-4|-|-|TRBV20-1
CSACCGGEENIQYF
TGCAGTGCCTGTTGCGGGGGCGAAGAAAACATTCAGTACTTC
>TRBJ1-6|TRBD1|-|TRBV7-9
CASSFYRGVYNSPLHF
TGTGCCAGCAGCTTTTACAGGGGGGTCTATAATTCACCCCTCCACTTT
>TRBJ1-4|TRBD1|-|TRBV9
CASSYRLGQGARSGEKLFF
TGTGCCAGCAGCTACAGGTTGGGACAGGGGGCGCGGTCGGGGGAAAAACTGTTTTTT
>TRBJ1-4|-|-|TRBV20-1
CSARIPWARGSTNEKLFF
TGCAGTGCTAGGATTCCCTGGGCGAGGGGCTCAACTAATGAAAAACTGTTTTTT
>TRBJ2-5|-|-|TRBV4-2
CASSQGIARRETQYF
TGTGCCAGCAGCCAGGGGATAGCGAGAAGGGAGACCCAGTACTTC
>TRBJ1-5|-|-|TRBV10-3
CAISEARQPQHF
TGTGCCATCAGTGAGGCCAGGCAGCCCCAGCATTTT
>TRBJ2-3|-|-|TRBV7-9
CASSFTSGTPGGHTQYF
TGTGCCAGCAGCTTTACTTCCGGGACTCCAGGGGGACATACGCAGTATTTT
>TRBJ2-1|-|-|TRBV11-2
CASSFKALESEQFF
TGTGCCAGCAGCTTCAAGGCCCTCGAGAGTGAGCAGTTCTTC
>TRBJ1-5|-|-|TRBV29-1
CSVVGDGPNQPQHF
TGCAGCGTTGTAGGCGACGGCCCTAATCAGCCCCAGCATTTT
>TRBJ1-2|-|few|TRBV30
CAWSVRPDTAYGYTF
TGTGCCTGGAGTGTACGCCCCGACACGGCATATGGCTACACCTTC
>TRBJ2-5|-|few|TRBV6-1
CASSEAAKETQYF
TGTGCCAGCAGTGAAGCAGCCAAAGAGACCCAGTACTTC
>TRBJ2-1|-|few|TRBV7-2
CASSLLVTRDRMPEQFF
TGTGCCAGCAGCTTACTCGTTACGAGGGACCGGATGCCTGAGCAGTTCTTC
>TRBJ2-1|-|few|TRBV7-9
CASGIAGYNEQFF
TGTGCCAGCGGAATAGCAGGGTACAATGAGCAGTTCTTC
>TRBJ2-7|-|few|TRBV28
CASSFPGTDIFKITYEQYF
TGTGCCAGCAGTTTCCCTGGGACGGACATTTTTAAAATTACCTACGAGCAGTACTTC
>TRBJ2-7|TRBD1|few|TRBV12-3/TRBV12-4
CASSFGQAGEQYF
TGTGCCAGCAGTTTCGGACAGGCAGGCGAGCAGTACTTC
>TRBJ2-2|-|-|TRBV10-1
CASRQGRSTGELFF
TGCGCCAGCAGACAGGGTCGGAGCACCGGGGAGCTGTTTTTT
>TRBJ1-2|-|-|TRBV12-3/TRBV12-4
CASSLGQLDYGYTF
TGTGCCAGCAGTTTAGGGCAGTTGGACTATGGCTACACCTTC
>TRBJ2-3|-|-|TRBV10-3
CAIRILHTQYF
TGTGCCATCAGAATACTTCATACGCAGTATTTT
>TRBJ2-4|TRBD2|once|TRBV7-2
CASSAHVASGVLAKNIQYF
TGTGCCAGCAGCGCGCACGTCGCTAGCGGGGTGCTAGCCAAAAACATTCAGTACTTC
>TRBJ1-1|-|-|TRBV9
CASSAGGGVNTEAFF
TGTGCCAGCAGCGCCGGGGGGGGCGTGAACACTGAAGCTTTCTTT
>TRBJ2-6|-|many|TRBV6-2/TRBV6-3
CASSVQIYRISSGANVLTF
TGTGCCAGCAGCGTTCAGATTTACAGGATTAGCTCTGGGGCCAACGTCCTGACTTTC
>TRBJ1-2|TRBD1|-|TRBV20-1
CSVGQGVNYGYTF
TGCAGTGTCGGACAGGGGGTTAACTATGGCTACACCTTC
>TRBJ2-1|TRBD2|-|TRBV24-1
CATSDSGLAPRVEQFF
TGTGCCACCAGTGATTCGGGACTAGCGCCGAGGGTTGAGCAGTTCTTC
>TRBJ1-2|-|-|TRBV29-1
CSVAIVEGSGYTF
TGCAGCGTGGCTATTGTGGAGGGTTCTGGCTACACCTTC
>TRBJ1-1|-|-|TRBV27
CASSLYGGRTEAFF
TGTGCCAGCAGTCTATACGGGGGGCGTACTGAAGCTTTCTTT
>TRBJ2-2|TRBD2|-|TRBV5-1
CASSPGLAGAGELFF
TGCGCCAGCAGCCCGGGACTAGCGGGAGCCGGGGAGCTGTTTTTT
>TRBJ2-7|TRBD2|-|TRBV9
CASSARLAGWYEQYF
TGTGCCAGCAGCGCACGACTAGCGGGGTGGTACGAGCAGTACTTC
>TRBJ2-7|TRBD1|-|TRBV4-1
CASSGRTGGKGYEQYF
TGCGCCAGCAGCGGTCGGACAGGGGGCAAGGGGTACGAGCAGTACTTC
>TRBJ2-2|-|-|TRBV21-1
CASRLQGAGGELFF
TGTGCCAGCCGTCTCCAGGGGGCGGGCGGGGAGCTGTTTTTT
>TRBJ2-7|TRBD2|-|TRBV20-1
CSARLLDRTSGRYPYEQYF
TGCAGTGCTAGATTACTGGACCGGACTAGCGGGAGGTACCCTTACGAGCAGTACTTC
>TRBJ1-3|TRBD1|-|TRBV5-1
CASSLEDRAGNTIYF
TGCGCCAGCAGCTTGGAGGACAGGGCTGGAAACACCATATATTTT
>TRBJ2-1|TRBD2|-|TRBV19
CASSRTSGGKSSYNEQFF
TGTGCCAGTAGTAGGACTAGCGGGGGGAAAAGCTCCTACAATGAGCAGTTCTTC
>TRBJ2-3|-|few|TRBV2
CASSRGLKGSTDTQYF
TGTGCCAGCAGCCGGGGACTGAAGGGAAGCACAGATACGCAGTATTTT
>TRBJ2-1|TRBD2|few|TRBV6-1
CASNQAGGVNEQFF
TGTGCCAGCAATCAGGCGGGAGGGGTGAATGAGCAGTTCTTC
>TRBJ1-2|-|-|TRBV20-1
CSARDRQAGGYTF
TGCAGTGCTAGAGATAGGCAGGCTGGCGGCTACACCTTC
>TRBJ1-1|TRBD1|-|TRBV30
CAWVGQQNTEAFF
TGTGCCTGGGTGGGACAGCAGAACACTGAAGCTTTCTTT
>TRBJ2-2|-|once|TRBV9
CASSVGSAVAGELFF
TGTGCCAGCAGCGTAGGGTCGGCGGTCGCCGGGGAGCTGTTTTTT